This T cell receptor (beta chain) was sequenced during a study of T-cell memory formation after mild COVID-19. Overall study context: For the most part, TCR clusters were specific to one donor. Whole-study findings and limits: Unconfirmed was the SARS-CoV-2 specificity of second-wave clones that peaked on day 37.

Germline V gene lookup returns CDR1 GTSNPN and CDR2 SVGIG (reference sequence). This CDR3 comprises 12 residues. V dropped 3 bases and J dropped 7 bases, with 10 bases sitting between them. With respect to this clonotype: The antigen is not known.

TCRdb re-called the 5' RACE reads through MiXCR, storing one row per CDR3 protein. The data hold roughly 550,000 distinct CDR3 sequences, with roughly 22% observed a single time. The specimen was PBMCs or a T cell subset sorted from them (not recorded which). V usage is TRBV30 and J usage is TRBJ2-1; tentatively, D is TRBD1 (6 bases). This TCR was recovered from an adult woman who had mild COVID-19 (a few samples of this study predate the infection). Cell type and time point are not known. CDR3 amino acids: CAWRGRGNEQFF. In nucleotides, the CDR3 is TGTGCCTGGAGGGGAAGGGGGAATGAGCAGTTCTTC.